This TCR beta chain was obtained from a study of blood T cell repertoires in COVID-19. About the research overall: From the United States, Italy and Spain came samples of acute and convalescent COVID-19. Nucleic acid was either cDNA or gDNA, and it came from T cells, B-cell-depleted T cells, or PBMCs.

Losses at the gene ends were 8 bases for V and 7 bases for J; bases not matched to a gene: 10. The CDR3 totals 14 residues. The germline V gene has CDR1 LNHDA and CDR2 SQIVND (reference sequence). Methods used by the authors: Amplification from reference gene primers served as the basis for estimated nucleated cell counts. Sequencing used immunoSEQ multiplex PCR; TCRdb keeps in-frame clones, though not all of them. That table furnishes V, J and clone size, whereas the DNA furnished D and trimming. The data contain roughly 260,000 clones, 82% of them singletons. This chain uses TRBV19 with TRBJ2-5, with 10 bases lining up with TRBD1. Sequencing was carried out using peripheral blood. The clonotype originates from a woman aged 18-29 years with acute or convalescent COVID-19. The CDR3 DNA reads TGTGCCAGTTCCAGGACAGGGGGGTCGCGGACCCAGTACTTC. This encodes CASSRTGGSRTQYF.